One T cell receptor (beta chain) is described in this entry. The read falls 3 residues short of the CDR3 end, and the missing part is taken from the germline J gene. With 0 bases removed from V and 0 bases from J, the gap between germline ends came to 19 bases. This CDR3 has 18 amino acids. CDR1 is DFQATT and CDR2 is SNEGSKA in the germline V gene (reference sequence). Produced via immunoSEQ multiplex PCR; TCRdb's table is partial and in-frame only. The sample table sets out roughly 30,000 clones. The data were obtained in a study of T cells in women clearing cervical HPV infection. The sequence came from a woman aged 18 to 75 with a cervical HPV16 infection that either progressed to CIN3+ or cleared (not recorded which). The sample was blood buffy coat. The genes are TRBV20-1 and TRBJ2-3; the D gene is possibly TRBD2 (6 bases). The sequenced CDR3 bases are TGCAGTGCTAGAGATTCCGCCGGGATGCGGGGAAGCACAGATACG. This translates into CSARDSAGMRGSTDT. In full, the CDR3 reads CSARDSAGMRGSTDTQYF.